These T cell receptor beta chains were read from a single sample in a study of control samples from healthy donors and cancer patients. The method was immunoSEQ multiplex PCR; TCRdb's version includes in-frame clones alone and lacks a portion of them. This sample yields approximately 150,000 clones, of which around 90% are seen a single time; approximately 3.4% belongs to the top ten. Sequenced material: blood. These receptors originate from a man aged 25-40 years in good health. Each CDR3 is given with its conserved first and last residue.

j_gene: TRBJ1-6
v_gene: TRBV12-3/TRBV12-4
CDR3aa: CASSLAGRPPLHF

j_gene: TRBJ2-1
v_gene: TRBV7-9
CDR3aa: CAMMTPRDEQFF

j_gene: TRBJ1-5
v_gene: TRBV5-1
CDR3aa: CASSLGGDSYQPQHF

j_gene: TRBJ1-1
v_gene: TRBV12-3/TRBV12-4
CDR3aa: CASSLLRGAEAFF

j_gene: TRBJ2-1
v_gene: TRBV13
CDR3aa: CASSVDRGLYNEQFF

j_gene: TRBJ2-2
v_gene: TRBV6-6
CDR3aa: CASSYRQGASTGELFF

j_gene: TRBJ1-1
v_gene: TRBV5-5
CDR3aa: CASSWGAVDTEAFF

j_gene: TRBJ2-3
v_gene: TRBV2
CDR3aa: CASRELAGTSTDTQYF

j_gene: TRBJ2-7
v_gene: TRBV28
CDR3aa: CASSPDRDAYEQYF

j_gene: TRBJ2-2
v_gene: TRBV10-1
CDR3aa: CASSEATSGGVTGELFF

j_gene: TRBJ2-1
v_gene: TRBV7-2
CDR3aa: CASSLAPTGTSGGWGNEQFF

j_gene: TRBJ1-3
v_gene: TRBV13
CDR3aa: CASSPGQVASSGNTIYF

j_gene: TRBJ2-3
v_gene: TRBV27
CDR3aa: CASSETSGGAVDTQYF

j_gene: TRBJ1-1
v_gene: TRBV5-4
CDR3aa: CASSSEGVWNTEAFF

j_gene: TRBJ2-7
v_gene: TRBV28
CDR3aa: CASRTGGVYEQYF

j_gene: TRBJ2-3
v_gene: TRBV11-3
CDR3aa: CASSLEWGTDTQYF

j_gene: TRBJ1-2
v_gene: TRBV18
CDR3aa: CASSPFPPEQGAYGYTF

j_gene: TRBJ2-3
v_gene: TRBV18
CDR3aa: CASSSDGPTDTQYF

j_gene: TRBJ2-1
v_gene: TRBV7-3
CDR3aa: CASSSGGPYNEQFF

j_gene: TRBJ2-1
v_gene: TRBV27
CDR3aa: CASSPGTYNEQFF

j_gene: TRBJ1-5
v_gene: TRBV28
CDR3aa: CASSLWGQPQHF

j_gene: TRBJ1-5
v_gene: TRBV18
CDR3aa: CASSPINSDQPQHF

j_gene: TRBJ2-7
v_gene: TRBV6-5
CDR3aa: CASSYSIGQIIYEQYF

j_gene: TRBJ1-1
v_gene: TRBV19
CDR3aa: CASSIGYTEAFF

j_gene: TRBJ1-5
v_gene: TRBV30
CDR3aa: CAWSGGDNQPQHF

j_gene: TRBJ2-3
v_gene: TRBV6-5
CDR3aa: CASRGTATTDTQYF

j_gene: TRBJ1-5
v_gene: TRBV27
CDR3aa: CASSLSGGNQPQHF

j_gene: TRBJ1-1
v_gene: TRBV7-9
CDR3aa: CASSLGQSEAFF

j_gene: TRBJ1-2
v_gene: TRBV6-5
CDR3aa: CASSYRSLGDSGYTF

j_gene: TRBJ2-4
v_gene: TRBV5-1
CDR3aa: CASSFTGGSKNIQYF

j_gene: TRBJ2-1
v_gene: TRBV29-1
CDR3aa: CSASGTPYNEQFF

j_gene: TRBJ1-2
v_gene: TRBV27
CDR3aa: CASSLSMGQFYGYTF

j_gene: TRBJ2-3
v_gene: TRBV3-1/TRBV3-2
CDR3aa: CASSLSSTDTQYF

j_gene: TRBJ2-5
v_gene: TRBV28
CDR3aa: CASSATSPPSETQYF

j_gene: TRBJ1-2
v_gene: TRBV24-1
CDR3aa: CATSDPSEGPYGYTF

j_gene: TRBJ1-2
v_gene: TRBV6-1
CDR3aa: CASSDVRGFYGYTF

j_gene: TRBJ1-1
v_gene: TRBV2
CDR3aa: CASRGMNTEAFF

j_gene: TRBJ2-7
v_gene: TRBV18
CDR3aa: CASSPQGGRVYEQYF

j_gene: TRBJ1-5
v_gene: TRBV3-1/TRBV3-2
CDR3aa: CASSQVSLGQPQHF

j_gene: TRBJ2-2
v_gene: TRBV4-1
CDR3aa: CASSQVGGGAGTGELFF

j_gene: TRBJ2-2
v_gene: TRBV24-1
CDR3aa: CATSDLDRDTGELFF

j_gene: TRBJ1-3
v_gene: TRBV11-3
CDR3aa: CASSHTDRASGNTIYF

j_gene: TRBJ1-1
v_gene: TRBV12-5
CDR3aa: CASGLLRALNTEAFF

j_gene: TRBJ1-5
v_gene: TRBV6-1
CDR3aa: CASSEGRGGQPQHF

j_gene: TRBJ2-7
v_gene: TRBV15
CDR3aa: CATSRGSTGLKQYF

j_gene: TRBJ2-2
v_gene: TRBV6-5
CDR3aa: CASRRDNTGELFF